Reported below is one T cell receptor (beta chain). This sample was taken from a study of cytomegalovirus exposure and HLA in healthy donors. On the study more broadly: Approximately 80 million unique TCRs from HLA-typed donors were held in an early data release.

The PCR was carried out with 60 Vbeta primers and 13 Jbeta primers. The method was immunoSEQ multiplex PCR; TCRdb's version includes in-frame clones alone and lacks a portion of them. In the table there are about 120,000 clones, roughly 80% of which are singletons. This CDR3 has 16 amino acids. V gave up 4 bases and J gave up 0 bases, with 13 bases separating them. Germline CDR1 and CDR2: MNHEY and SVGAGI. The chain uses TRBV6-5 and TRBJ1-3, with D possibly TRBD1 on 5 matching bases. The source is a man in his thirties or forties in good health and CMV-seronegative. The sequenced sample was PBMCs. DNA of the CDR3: TGTGCCAGCAGTTCCGGCGGGGCCCGCTCTGGAAACACCATATATTTT. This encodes CASSSGGARSGNTIYF.